The source of this T cell receptor beta chain is a study of blood T cell repertoires in COVID-19. Overall study context: T cells, B-cell-depleted T cells, or PBMCs supplied cDNA or gDNA.

The CDR3 runs 17 residues. Losses at the gene ends were 4 bases for V and 4 bases for J; bases not matched to a gene: 9. CDR1 and CDR2 from the germline V gene are GTSNPN and SVGIG (reference sequence). Only in-frame clones appear in the TCRdb table, and some are missing; sequencing was by immunoSEQ multiplex PCR. The repertoire holds some 490,000 clones, with 70% to 90% as singletons. The source is a human donor in a cohort sampled during active COVID-19. The sequenced material came from peripheral blood. The chain carries TRBV30 and TRBJ2-2, with 13 bases matching TRBD2. The CDR3 protein is CAWMGGLAGEVTGELFF. The CDR3, as DNA: TGTGCCTGGATGGGAGGACTAGCGGGAGAAGTCACCGGGGAGCTGTTTTTT.